The next 20 T cell receptor beta chains were all read from a single sample in a study of T cells after yellow fever vaccination. Via MiXCR, TCRdb re-called the 5' RACE reads, giving one row per CDR3 protein. This sample yields some 240,000 distinct CDR3 sequences, of which 3.6% are seen a single time; about 19% belongs to the top ten. This sample comprised PBMCs, obtained 15 days after the yellow fever booster vaccination. Every receptor here comes from a man younger than 30 who received the YFV17D yellow fever vaccine.

This clonotype was counted at least ten times. The chain's CDR3 is CASSVPGQPQFF. Here the CDR3 DNA reads TGCGCCAGCAGCGTCCCCGGACAGCCCCAGTTCTTC. V and J are TRBV5-1 and TRBJ2-1; D might be TRBD1 (6 bases). There are 12 residues in the CDR3. The V gene's germline CDR1 is SGHRS and CDR2 YFSETQ. The germline V and J ends were trimmed by 4 bases and 13 bases, with 15 bases remaining between them. The whole variable domain, filled in from reference TRBV5-1 and TRBJ2-1, reads KAGVTQTPRYLIKTRGQQVTLSCSPISGHRSVSWYQQTPGQGLQFLFEYFSETQRNKGNFPGRFSGRQFSNSRSEMNVSTLELGDSALYLCASSVPGQPQFFGPGTRLTVL.

This clonotype was seen many times. This chain links TRBV5-5 with TRBJ2-5, with 11 bases that match TRBD2. The trim removed 4 bases at V and 3 bases at J, leaving 17 bases unmatched. Germline CDR1 and CDR2: SGHKS and YYEKEE (reference sequence). The CDR3 length is 19 residues. The CDR3 reads CASSPSFGSGGAREETQYF. CDR3 nucleotides: TGTGCCAGCAGCCCGTCGTTTGGTAGCGGGGGGGCCCGGGAAGAGACCCAGTACTTC. The whole variable domain, remainder taken from reference TRBV5-5 and TRBJ2-5, is DAGVTQSPTHLIKTRGQQVTLRCSPISGHKSVSWYQQVLGQGPQFIFQYYEKEERGRGNFPDRFSARQFPNYSSELNVNALLLGDSALYLCASSPSFGSGGAREETQYFGPGTRLLVL.

This clonotype was observed at least ten times. The chain has TRBV12-3 or TRBV12-4 and TRBJ1-2, with D unclear. V dropped 4 bases and J dropped 3 bases, with 6 bases sitting between them. This CDR3 contains 12 residues. The CDR3 coding sequence is TGTGCCAGCAGTTCGACTTACTATGGCTACACCTTC. This encodes CASSSTYYGYTF.

The rearrangement joins TRBV2 to TRBJ2-7; tentatively, D is TRBD1 (6 bases). Germline V gene data show CDR1 as SNHLY and CDR2 as FYNNEI. The CDR3 sequence is 15 residues long. The V and J ends lost 7 bases and 5 bases respectively, with 21 bases between them. The CDR3 loop reads CASTLDSSLPHEQYV. DNA of the CDR3: TGTGCCAGCACCCTGGACAGTTCACTACCACACGAGCAGTACGTC.

This clonotype was counted many times. The V and J genes are TRBV2 and TRBJ1-1; D unclear. The germline gives CDR1 SNHLY, CDR2 FYNNEI. The CDR3 is made up of 12 amino acids. Trimming removed 6 bases from V and 5 bases from J, with 10 bases in between. The CDR3 loop reads CASRTSGTEAFF. The CDR3 nucleotides are TGTGCCAGCAGGACCTCGGGAACTGAAGCTTTCTTT.

The rearrangement links TRBV5-5 to TRBJ1-2; TRBD1 is a possible D gene (5 bases). Trimming stripped 5 bases from V and 6 bases from J, with 11 bases between. Germline V gene sequence: CDR1 SGHKS, CDR2 YYEKEE (reference sequence). The CDR3 spans 12 residues. The CDR3 coding sequence is TGTGCCAGCAGACAGGAGTCTGATGGCTACACCTTC. This sequence encodes CASRQESDGYTF. Looking up the rest from reference TRBV5-5 and TRBJ1-2 gives the full variable domain: DAGVTQSPTHLIKTRGQQVTLRCSPISGHKSVSWYQQVLGQGPQFIFQYYEKEERGRGNFPDRFSARQFPNYSSELNVNALLLGDSALYLCASRQESDGYTFGSGTRLTVV.

This clonotype was recorded many times. The V call is TRBV10-3, the J call TRBJ2-1; D might be TRBD1 (5 bases). Germline V lookup: CDR1 ENHRY, CDR2 SYGVKD. CDR3 length: 16 amino acids. V was shortened by 0 bases and J by 4 bases, with 13 bases between the two germline ends. The DNA of the CDR3 is TGTGCCATCAGTGAGTCAGAACAGGAGATTTACAATGAGCAGTTCTTC. It translates to CAISESEQEIYNEQFF.

The sample holds many counts of this clonotype. The chain combines TRBV5-5 with TRBJ1-5; 8 bases map to TRBD1. Germline trimming cut 4 bases from V and 5 bases from J; bases unmatched to any gene: 11. Germline assignment: CDR1 SGHKS and CDR2 YYEKEE (reference sequence). This CDR3 is built from 16 residues. The CDR3, as DNA: TGTGCCAGCAGCGATCCAAGGACAGGGTGGGATCAGCCCCAGCATTTT. Translating it yields CASSDPRTGWDQPQHF.

The rearrangement links TRBV3-1 to TRBJ1-1; D remains ambiguous. The V end was cut by 2 bases, the J end by 6 bases, with 10 bases between. Germline V gene lookup returns CDR1 LGHDT and CDR2 YNNKEL (reference sequence). The CDR3 consists of 13 residues. The CDR3 sequence is CASSQFGFAEAFF. CDR3 nucleotide sequence: TGTGCCAGCAGCCAATTCGGTTTTGCTGAAGCTTTCTTT.

This clonotype was recorded many times. The chain couples TRBV7-9 to TRBJ2-5; D possibly corresponds to TRBD2 (6 bases). Between the trimmed V and J ends, which lost 7 bases and 0 bases, there was a span of 12 bases. This CDR3 has 14 amino acids. Germline V gene sequence: CDR1 SEHNR, CDR2 FQNEAQ (reference sequence). CDR3 in DNA: TGTGCCAGCACCCTCGCGGGACACCAAGAGACCCAGTACTTC. Translation gives CASTLAGHQETQYF.

This clonotype was seen repeatedly, ten times or more. This chain connects TRBV11-1 to TRBJ1-2, with TRBD1 identical over 7 bases. The CDR3 spans 14 residues. CDR1 and CDR2 (germline): SGHAT, FQDESV (reference sequence). After removal of 5 bases from V and 4 bases from J, the junction contained 7 bases not matched to a gene. CDR3 loop: CASSQDRTGYGYTF. The DNA of the CDR3 is TGTGCCAGCAGCCAGGATCGGACAGGCTATGGCTACACCTTC.

This clonotype was seen repeatedly, ten times or more. V usage is TRBV20-1 and J usage is TRBJ2-5; TRBD2 matches at 11 bases. There are 13 residues in the CDR3. The V segment lost 3 bases and the J segment 5 bases; nucleotides outside the gene matches: 2. Germline V gives CDR1 DFQATT, CDR2 SNEGSKA (reference sequence). CDR3 DNA sequence: TGCAGTGCTAGTAGCGGGGGGGTGGAGACCCAGTACTTC. It specifies CSASSGGVETQYF.

This clonotype was observed many times. V is TRBV7-6 and J is TRBJ1-2, with TRBD1 identical over 7 bases. The CDR3 totals 14 residues. CDR1 SGHVS and CDR2 FNYEAQ come from the germline V gene. Germline trimming cut 4 bases from V and 8 bases from J; bases unmatched to any gene: 10. CDR3 sequence: CASSWQGGMGGYTF. For the CDR3, the DNA is TGTGCCAGCAGCTGGCAGGGGGGCATGGGCGGCTACACCTTC.

This clonotype was observed at least ten times. The chain employs TRBV28 and TRBJ2-1, with D uncertain. CDR3 length: 16 residues. V was clipped by 7 bases and J by 7 bases, with 23 bases between them. Germline V gene data show CDR1 as MDHEN and CDR2 as SYDVKM. CDR3 residues: CASIRSAWVIGNEQFF. In DNA form, the CDR3 reads TGTGCCAGCATTCGAAGCGCTTGGGTAATAGGTAATGAGCAGTTCTTC.

This clonotype was detected ten times or more. V usage is TRBV5-1 and J usage is TRBJ2-5, with 12 nucleotides matching TRBD1. Germline values: CDR1 SGHRS, CDR2 YFSETQ. This CDR3 is built from 16 residues. The J segment lost 4 bases and the V segment lost 4 bases, leaving 8 bases of the junction unmatched. The CDR3 loop reads CASSLGGQGAGETQYF. Here the CDR3 DNA reads TGCGCCAGCAGCCTGGGGGGACAGGGGGCAGGAGAGACCCAGTACTTC.

This clonotype showed up many times. This chain connects TRBV4-2 to TRBJ1-4; perhaps TRBD1 as D (6 bases). Germline V gene lookup returns CDR1 LGHNA and CDR2 YNFKEQ. This CDR3 spans 15 amino acids. V lost 0 bases and J lost 7, with 12 bases in between. This CDR3 reads CASSQDWTDGEKLFF. The CDR3 region has the DNA TGTGCCAGCAGCCAAGATTGGACAGACGGTGAAAAACTGTTTTTT.

The gene calls are TRBV12-3 or TRBV12-4 and TRBJ2-1; D remains ambiguous. CDR3 length equals 13 residues. The germline V and J ends were trimmed by 4 bases and 8 bases, with 12 bases remaining between them. CDR3 residues: CASSSRWAHEQFF. Here the CDR3 DNA reads TGTGCCAGCAGTTCCCGCTGGGCCCATGAGCAGTTCTTC.

This clonotype was counted at least ten times. The V gene is TRBV7-2, the J gene TRBJ2-4, with 9 positions matching TRBD1. The CDR3 covers 17 residues. Germline CDR1 reads SGHTA; CDR2 reads FQGNSA. J gave up 2 bases and V 5 bases, and 10 bases lay outside the gene matches. The CDR3 nucleotides are TGTGCCAGCAGCAAAAGCCGGGACAGGGCTTCCAAAAACATTCAGTACTTC. It yields the protein CASSKSRDRASKNIQYF. The full variable domain, its missing parts supplied by reference TRBV7-2 and TRBJ2-4, is GAGVSQSPSNKVTEKGKDVELRCDPISGHTALYWYRQSLGQGLEFLIYFQGNSAPDKSGLPSDRFSAERTGGSVSTLTIQRTQQEDSAVYLCASSKSRDRASKNIQYFGAGTRLSVL.

This clonotype was seen at least ten times. V usage is TRBV7-9 and J usage is TRBJ2-3; no reliable D call. The CDR3 extends over 15 amino acids. Germline assignment: CDR1 SEHNR and CDR2 FQNEAQ (reference sequence). Trimming took off 2 bases at V and 1 base at J, with 10 bases between the two ends. CDR3 in amino acids: CASSLFRLGTDTQYF. The CDR3, as DNA: TGTGCCAGCAGCTTATTCCGATTGGGCACAGATACGCAGTATTTT. Together with reference TRBV7-9 and TRBJ2-3, the CDR3 gives the full variable domain: DTGVSQNPRHKITKRGQNVTFRCDPISEHNRLYWYRQTLGQGPEFLTYFQNEAQLEKSRLLSDRFSAERPKGSFSTLEIQRTEQGDSAMYLCASSLFRLGTDTQYFGPGTRLTVL.

This clonotype was counted ten times or more. This rearrangement joins TRBV19 to TRBJ2-7; either TRBD1 or TRBD2 may fit D (6 bases each). Germline lookup yields CDR1 LNHDA and CDR2 SQIVND (reference sequence). V was pared by 10 bases and J by 1 base, with 17 bases between. CDR3 length: 14 residues. CDR3 sequence: CATATGALSYEQYF. The CDR3 nucleotides read TGTGCCACCGCTACGGGGGCCCTTTCCTACGAGCAGTACTTC.